This record looks at one TCR beta chain sequence and its context. This specimen belongs to a study of blood T cell repertoires in COVID-19. Background on the study: Material from acute and convalescent COVID-19 was sourced from the United States, Italy and Spain.

TCRdb's copy holds only in-frame clones and misses some; the assay was immunoSEQ multiplex PCR. This table has about 73,000 clones, 84% appearing once. The V and J ends lost 3 bases and 4 bases, in that order; junction bases with no gene match: 4. The CDR3 spans 14 residues. Looked up from germline, CDR1 is SGHTA and CDR2 is FQGNSA. The specimen sequenced was peripheral blood. The sequence was obtained from a human donor in a cohort sampled during active COVID-19. The chain carries TRBV7-2 and TRBJ1-1; 8 nucleotides match TRBD1. Written as DNA, the CDR3 is TGTGCCAGCAGCTTCAGGGGGCAGCGCACTGAAGCTTTCTTT. It encodes CASSFRGQRTEAFF.